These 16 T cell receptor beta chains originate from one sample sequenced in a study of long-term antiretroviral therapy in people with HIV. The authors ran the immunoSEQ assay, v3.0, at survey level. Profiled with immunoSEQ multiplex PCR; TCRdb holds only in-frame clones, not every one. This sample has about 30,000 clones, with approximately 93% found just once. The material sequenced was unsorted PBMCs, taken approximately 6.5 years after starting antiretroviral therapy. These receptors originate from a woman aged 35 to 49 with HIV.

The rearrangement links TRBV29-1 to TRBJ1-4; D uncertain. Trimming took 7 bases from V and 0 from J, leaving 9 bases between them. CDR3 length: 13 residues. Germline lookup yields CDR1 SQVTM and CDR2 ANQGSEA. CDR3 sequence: CSARATTNEKLFF. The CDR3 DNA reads TGCAGCGCCCGGGCGACAACTAATGAAAAACTGTTTTTT.

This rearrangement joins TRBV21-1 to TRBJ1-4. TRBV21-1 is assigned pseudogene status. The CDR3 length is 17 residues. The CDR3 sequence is CASSRDGVPRTYEKLFF. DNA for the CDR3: TGTGCCAGCAGCCGGGACGGTGTTCCCCGGACCTATGAAAAACTGTTTTTT.

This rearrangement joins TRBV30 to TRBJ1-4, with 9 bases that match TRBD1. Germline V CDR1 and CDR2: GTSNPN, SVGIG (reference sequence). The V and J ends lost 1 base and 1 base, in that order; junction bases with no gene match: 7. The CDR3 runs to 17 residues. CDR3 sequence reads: CAWSAPPGQGTNEKLFF. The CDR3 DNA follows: TGTGCCTGGAGTGCTCCCCCGGGACAGGGAACTAATGAAAAACTGTTTTTT.

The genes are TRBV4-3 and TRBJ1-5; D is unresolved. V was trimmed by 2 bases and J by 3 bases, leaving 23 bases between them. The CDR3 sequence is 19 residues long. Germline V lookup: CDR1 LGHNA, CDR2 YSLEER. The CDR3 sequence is CASSQPSPIFGCHNQPQHF. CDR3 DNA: TGCGCCAGCAGCCAACCATCCCCTATTTTTGGATGTCACAATCAGCCCCAGCATTTT.

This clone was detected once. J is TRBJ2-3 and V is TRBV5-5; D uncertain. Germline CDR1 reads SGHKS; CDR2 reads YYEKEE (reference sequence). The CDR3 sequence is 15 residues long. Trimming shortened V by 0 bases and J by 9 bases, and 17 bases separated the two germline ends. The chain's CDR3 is CASSLGGPSRKTQYF. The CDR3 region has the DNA TGTGCCAGCAGCTTGGGGGGTCCCTCGCGGAAAACGCAGTATTTT.

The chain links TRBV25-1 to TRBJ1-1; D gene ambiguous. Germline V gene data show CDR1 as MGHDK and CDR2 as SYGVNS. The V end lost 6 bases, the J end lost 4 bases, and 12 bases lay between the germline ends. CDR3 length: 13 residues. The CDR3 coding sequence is TGTGCCAGCAGGGGAACGGACGGCACTGAAGCTTTCTTT. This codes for CASRGTDGTEAFF. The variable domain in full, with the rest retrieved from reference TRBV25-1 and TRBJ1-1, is EADIYQTPRYLVIGTGKKITLECSQTMGHDKMYWYQQDPGMELHLIHYSYGVNSTEKGDLSSESTVSRIRTEHFPLTLESARPSHTSQYLCASRGTDGTEAFFGQGTRLTVV.

CDR3 sequence reads: CASSYFGGAGTGELFF. The CDR3 region has the DNA TGTGCCAGCAGTTACTTCGGAGGGGCTGGGACCGGGGAGCTGTTTTTT. The rearrangement joins TRBV6-5 to TRBJ2-2, with D perhaps matching TRBD2 (6 bases). The CDR3 spans 16 residues. The germline CDR1 and CDR2 sequences are MNHEY and SVGAGI. The germline V and J ends were trimmed by 1 base and 5 bases, with 14 bases remaining between them.

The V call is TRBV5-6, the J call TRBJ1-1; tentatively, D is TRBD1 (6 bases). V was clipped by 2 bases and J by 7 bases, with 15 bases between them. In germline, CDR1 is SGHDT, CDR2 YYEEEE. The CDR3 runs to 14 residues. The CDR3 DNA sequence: TGTGCCAGCAGCTTAGGTGGGACAAGTCGTGAAGCTTTCTTT. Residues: CASSLGGTSREAFF.

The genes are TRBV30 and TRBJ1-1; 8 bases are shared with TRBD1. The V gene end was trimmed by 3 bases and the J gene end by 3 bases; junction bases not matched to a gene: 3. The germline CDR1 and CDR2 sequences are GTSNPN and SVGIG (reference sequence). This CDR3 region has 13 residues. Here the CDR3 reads CAWSEQGDTEAFF. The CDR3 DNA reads TGTGCCTGGAGCGAACAGGGGGACACTGAAGCTTTCTTT. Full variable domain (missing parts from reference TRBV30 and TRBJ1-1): SQTIHQWPATLVQPVGSPLSLECTVEGTSNPNLYWYRQAAGRGLQLLFYSVGIGQISSEVPQNLSASRPQDRQFILSSKKLLLSDSGFYLCAWSEQGDTEAFFGQGTRLTVV.

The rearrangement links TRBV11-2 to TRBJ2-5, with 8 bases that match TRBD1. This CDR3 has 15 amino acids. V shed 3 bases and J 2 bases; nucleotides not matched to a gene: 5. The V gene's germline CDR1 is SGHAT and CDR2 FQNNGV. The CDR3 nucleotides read TGTGCCAGCAGCTTGGGGACAGGAGGACAAGAGACCCAGTACTTC. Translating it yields CASSLGTGGQETQYF. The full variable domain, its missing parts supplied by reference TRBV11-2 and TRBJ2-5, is EAGVAQSPRYKIIEKRQSVAFWCNPISGHATLYWYQQILGQGPKLLIQFQNNGVVDDSQLPKDRFSAERLKGVDSTLKIQPAKLEDSAVYLCASSLGTGGQETQYFGPGTRLLVL.

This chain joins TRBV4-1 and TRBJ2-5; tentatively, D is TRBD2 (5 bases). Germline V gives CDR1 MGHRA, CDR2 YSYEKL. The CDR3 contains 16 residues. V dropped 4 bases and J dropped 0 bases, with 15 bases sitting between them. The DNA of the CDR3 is TGCGCCAGCAGCCCCCAGACCCGGGGAAACCAAGAGACCCAGTACTTC. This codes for CASSPQTRGNQETQYF.

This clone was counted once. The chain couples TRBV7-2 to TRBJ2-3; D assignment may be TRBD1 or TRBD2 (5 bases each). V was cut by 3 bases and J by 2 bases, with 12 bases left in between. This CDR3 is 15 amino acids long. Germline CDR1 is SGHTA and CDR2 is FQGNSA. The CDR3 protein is CASSFSRGFTDTQYF. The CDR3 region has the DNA TGTGCCAGCAGCTTTTCTCGGGGCTTCACAGATACGCAGTATTTT.

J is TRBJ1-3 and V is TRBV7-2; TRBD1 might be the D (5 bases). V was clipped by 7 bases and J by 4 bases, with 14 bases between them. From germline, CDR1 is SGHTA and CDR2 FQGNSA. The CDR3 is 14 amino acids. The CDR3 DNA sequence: TGTGCCAGCAAGCTGACAGACGTCGGAAACACCATATATTTT. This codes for CASKLTDVGNTIYF.

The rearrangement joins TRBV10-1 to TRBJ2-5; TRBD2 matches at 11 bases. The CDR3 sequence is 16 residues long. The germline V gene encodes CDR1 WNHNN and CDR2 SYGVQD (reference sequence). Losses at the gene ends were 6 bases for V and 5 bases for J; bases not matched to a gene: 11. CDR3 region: CASRCLAGGLKETQYF. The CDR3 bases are TGCGCCAGCAGATGCCTAGCGGGGGGCCTCAAGGAGACCCAGTACTTC.

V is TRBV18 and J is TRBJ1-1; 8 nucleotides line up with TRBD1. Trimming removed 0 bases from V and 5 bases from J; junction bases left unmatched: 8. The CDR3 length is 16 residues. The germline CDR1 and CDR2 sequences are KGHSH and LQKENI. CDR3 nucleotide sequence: TGTGCCAGCTCACCACCGGTGACAACAGGGGGGACTGAAGCTTTCTTT. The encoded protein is CASSPPVTTGGTEAFF.

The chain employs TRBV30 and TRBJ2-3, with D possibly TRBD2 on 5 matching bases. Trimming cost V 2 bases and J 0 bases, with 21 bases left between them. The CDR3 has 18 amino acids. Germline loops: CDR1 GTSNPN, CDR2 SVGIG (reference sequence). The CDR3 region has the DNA TGTGCCTGGAGTTCCCCCTATTTCGCGGGCCTTAGCACAGATACGCAGTATTTT. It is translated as CAWSSPYFAGLSTDTQYF.